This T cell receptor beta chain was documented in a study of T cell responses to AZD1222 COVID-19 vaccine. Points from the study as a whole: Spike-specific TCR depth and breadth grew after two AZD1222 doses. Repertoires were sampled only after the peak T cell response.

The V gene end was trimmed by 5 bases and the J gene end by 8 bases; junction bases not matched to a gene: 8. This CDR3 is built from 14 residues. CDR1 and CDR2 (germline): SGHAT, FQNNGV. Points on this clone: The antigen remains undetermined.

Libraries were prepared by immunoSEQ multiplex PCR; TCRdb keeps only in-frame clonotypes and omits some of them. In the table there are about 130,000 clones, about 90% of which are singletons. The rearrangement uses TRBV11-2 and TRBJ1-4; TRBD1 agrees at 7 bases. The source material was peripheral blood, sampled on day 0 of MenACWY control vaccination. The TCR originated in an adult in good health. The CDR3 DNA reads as TGTGCCAGCAGCCAGAACCGGGACAGCGAAAAACTGTTTTTT. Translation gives CASSQNRDSEKLFF.